The clone carrying this TCR beta chain was picked up many times. Using its own MiXCR run on the 5' RACE reads, TCRdb lists one record per CDR3 protein. The sample carries fewer than 80,000 distinct CDR3 sequences, approximately 13% recorded once. This entry belongs to a study of early T cells in non-severe SARS-CoV-2 infection. The clonotype originates from an adult who was a healthcare worker with PCR-confirmed SARS-CoV-2 infection or an uninfected control (not recorded which). Sequencing was done on a sample of whole blood.

The CDR3 nucleotides are TGTGCCAGCAGTTTAGTCCTAGCCTCAGATACGCAGTATTTT. Amino acid sequence: CASSLVLASDTQYF. This chain joins TRBV12-3 or TRBV12-4 and TRBJ2-3, with D perhaps matching TRBD2 (5 bases). This CDR3 region has 14 residues. V lost 1 base and J lost 4, with 9 bases in between.